Reported below is one T cell receptor (beta chain). This record comes from a study of T cell responses to AZD1222 COVID-19 vaccine. V lost 7 bases to trimming and J lost 2 bases, with 9 bases between them. The germline V gene has CDR1 SNHLY and CDR2 FYNNEI. The CDR3 spans 12 residues. Here immunoSEQ multiplex PCR was the method, and the copy in TCRdb shows in-frame clones only, minus some. This sample has about 130,000 clones; more than 75% occur once, and the top ten carry around 22%. Sequenced material: peripheral blood, taken on day 0 of AZD1222 vaccination. This receptor was identified in an adult in good health. The rearrangement uses TRBV2 and TRBJ2-7; D possibly uses TRBD1 or TRBD2 (5 bases each). The CDR3 sequence is CASTPGPYEQYF. The CDR3 nucleotides are TGTGCCAGCACTCCGGGACCCTACGAGCAGTACTTC.